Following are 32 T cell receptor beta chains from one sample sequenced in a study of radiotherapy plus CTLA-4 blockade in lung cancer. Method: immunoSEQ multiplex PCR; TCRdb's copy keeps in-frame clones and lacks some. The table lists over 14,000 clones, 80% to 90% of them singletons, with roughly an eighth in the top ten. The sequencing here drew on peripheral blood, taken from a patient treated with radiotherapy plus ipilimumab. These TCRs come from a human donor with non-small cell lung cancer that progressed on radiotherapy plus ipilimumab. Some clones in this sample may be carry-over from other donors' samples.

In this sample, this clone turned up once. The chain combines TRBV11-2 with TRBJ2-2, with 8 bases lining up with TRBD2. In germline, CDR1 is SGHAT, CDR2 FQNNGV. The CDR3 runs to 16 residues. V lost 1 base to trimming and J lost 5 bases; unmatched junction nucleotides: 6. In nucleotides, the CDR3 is TGTGCCAGCAGCTTAGTAGAGGCGGGGGGTACCGGGGAGCTGTTTTTT. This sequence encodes CASSLVEAGGTGELFF.

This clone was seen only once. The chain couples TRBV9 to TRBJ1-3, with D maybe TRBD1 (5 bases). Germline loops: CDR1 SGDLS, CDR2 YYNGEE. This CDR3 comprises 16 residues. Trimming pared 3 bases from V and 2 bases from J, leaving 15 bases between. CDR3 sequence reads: CASSEQGITAGNTIYF. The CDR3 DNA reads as TGTGCCAGCAGCGAGCAGGGAATTACAGCTGGAAACACCATATATTTT.

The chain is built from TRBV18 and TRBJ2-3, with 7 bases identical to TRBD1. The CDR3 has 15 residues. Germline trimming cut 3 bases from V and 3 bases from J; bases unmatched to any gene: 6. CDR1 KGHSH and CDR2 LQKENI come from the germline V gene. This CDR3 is CASSPPGQKTDTQYF. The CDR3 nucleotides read TGTGCCAGCTCACCCCCGGGACAGAAGACAGATACGCAGTATTTT.

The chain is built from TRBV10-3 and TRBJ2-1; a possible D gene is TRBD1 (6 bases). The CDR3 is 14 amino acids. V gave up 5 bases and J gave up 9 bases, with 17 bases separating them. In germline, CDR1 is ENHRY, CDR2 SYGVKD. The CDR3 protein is CAISRQVGETEQFF. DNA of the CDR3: TGTGCCATCAGTAGACAGGTGGGGGAGACTGAGCAGTTCTTC.

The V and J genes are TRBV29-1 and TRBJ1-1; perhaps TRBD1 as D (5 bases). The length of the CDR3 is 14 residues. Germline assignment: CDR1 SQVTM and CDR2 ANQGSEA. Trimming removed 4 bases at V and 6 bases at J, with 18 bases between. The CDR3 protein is CSVAGHGLIAEAFF. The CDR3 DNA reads TGCAGCGTTGCAGGACACGGATTGATCGCTGAAGCTTTCTTT.

In DNA form, the CDR3 reads TGTGCCAGTAGGCCAGCCGGAGCGGGCAATCAGCCCCAGCATTTT. Translated: CASRPAGAGNQPQHF. The V gene is TRBV19, the J gene TRBJ1-5; D is uncertain. The CDR3 is 15 amino acids. V was pared by 6 bases and J by 2 bases, with 14 bases between. CDR1 and CDR2 (germline): LNHDA, SQIVND (reference sequence).

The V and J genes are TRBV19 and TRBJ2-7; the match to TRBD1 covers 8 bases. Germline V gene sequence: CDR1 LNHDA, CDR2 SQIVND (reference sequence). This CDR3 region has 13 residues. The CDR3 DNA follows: TGTGCTTCCCAGGGGGCCCCAACCTACGAGCAGTACTTC. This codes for CASQGAPTYEQYF.

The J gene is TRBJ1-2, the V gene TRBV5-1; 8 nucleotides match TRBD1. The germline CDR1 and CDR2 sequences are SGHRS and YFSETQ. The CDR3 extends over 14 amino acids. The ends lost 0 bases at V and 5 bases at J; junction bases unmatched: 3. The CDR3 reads CASSLEGQGYGYTF. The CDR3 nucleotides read TGCGCCAGCAGCTTGGAAGGACAGGGATATGGCTACACCTTC. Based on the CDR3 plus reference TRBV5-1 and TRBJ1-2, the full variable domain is KAGVTQTPRYLIKTRGQQVTLSCSPISGHRSVSWYQQTPGQGLQFLFEYFSETQRNKGNFPGRFSGRQFSNSRSEMNVSTLELGDSALYLCASSLEGQGYGYTFGSGTRLTVV.

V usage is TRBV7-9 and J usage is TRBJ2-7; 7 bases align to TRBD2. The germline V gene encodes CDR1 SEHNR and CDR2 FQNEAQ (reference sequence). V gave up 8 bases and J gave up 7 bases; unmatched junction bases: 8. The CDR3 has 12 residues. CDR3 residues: CASRREIGEQYF. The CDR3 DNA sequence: TGTGCCAGCCGGCGGGAGATAGGGGAGCAGTACTTC.

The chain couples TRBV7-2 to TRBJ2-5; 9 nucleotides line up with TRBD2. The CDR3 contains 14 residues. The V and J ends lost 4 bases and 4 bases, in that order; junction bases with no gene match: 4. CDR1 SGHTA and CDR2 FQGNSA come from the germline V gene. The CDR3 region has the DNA TGTGCCAGCAGCTCAGCGGGAGGTGGAGAGACCCAGTACTTC. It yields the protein CASSSAGGGETQYF.

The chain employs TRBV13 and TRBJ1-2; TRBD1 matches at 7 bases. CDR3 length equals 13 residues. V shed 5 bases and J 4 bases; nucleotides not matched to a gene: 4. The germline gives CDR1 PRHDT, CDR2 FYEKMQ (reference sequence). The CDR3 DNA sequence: TGTGCCAGCAGCCGGACAGGCTCCTATGGCTACACCTTC. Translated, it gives CASSRTGSYGYTF.

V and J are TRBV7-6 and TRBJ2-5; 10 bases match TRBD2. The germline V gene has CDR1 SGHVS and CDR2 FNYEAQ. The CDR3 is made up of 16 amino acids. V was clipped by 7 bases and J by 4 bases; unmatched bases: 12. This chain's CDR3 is CASTMAASGSVETQYF. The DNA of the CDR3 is TGTGCCAGCACCATGGCGGCTAGCGGGAGTGTAGAGACCCAGTACTTC. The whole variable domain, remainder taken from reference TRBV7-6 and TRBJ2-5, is GAGVSQSPRYKVTKRGQDVALRCDPISGHVSLYWYRQALGQGPEFLTYFNYEAQQDKSGLPNDRFSAERPEGSISTLTIQRTEQRDSAMYRCASTMAASGSVETQYFGPGTRLLVL.

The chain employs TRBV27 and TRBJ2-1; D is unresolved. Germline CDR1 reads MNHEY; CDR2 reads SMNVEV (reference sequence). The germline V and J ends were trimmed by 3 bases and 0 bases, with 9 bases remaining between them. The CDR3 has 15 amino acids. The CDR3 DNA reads TGTGCCAGCAGTTTCTCACAGAACTCCTACAATGAGCAGTTCTTC. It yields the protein CASSFSQNSYNEQFF.

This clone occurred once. CDR3 residues: CASSLDQGQGTEAFF. CDR3 bases: TGTGCCAGCAGCTTGGATCAAGGGCAGGGAACTGAAGCTTTCTTT. The J gene is TRBJ1-1, the V gene TRBV5-4; tentatively, D is TRBD1 (5 bases). Germline V lookup: CDR1 SGHNT, CDR2 YYREEE (reference sequence). Deletions cut 0 bases from V and 5 bases from J, with 14 bases between. The CDR3 contains 15 residues.

The CDR3 DNA reads TGCGCCAGCAGCCTTCGGACAGACTACACTGAAGCTTTCTTT. Its translation is CASSLRTDYTEAFF. This chain links TRBV4-1 with TRBJ1-1, with D tentatively TRBD1 (6 bases). The CDR3 has 14 amino acids. V was pared by 4 bases and J by 3 bases, with 12 bases between. Germline V gene data show CDR1 as MGHRA and CDR2 as YSYEKL.

The CDR3 region has the DNA TGTGCCAGCAGTTCCTGGACAGGGAGGAACACTGAAGCTTTCTTT. As protein: CASSSWTGRNTEAFF. The chain has TRBV27 and TRBJ1-1; the match to TRBD1 covers 8 bases. V lost 4 bases and J lost 1; bases outside the gene matches: 5. Germline assignment: CDR1 MNHEY and CDR2 SMNVEV (reference sequence). CDR3 length: 15 residues.

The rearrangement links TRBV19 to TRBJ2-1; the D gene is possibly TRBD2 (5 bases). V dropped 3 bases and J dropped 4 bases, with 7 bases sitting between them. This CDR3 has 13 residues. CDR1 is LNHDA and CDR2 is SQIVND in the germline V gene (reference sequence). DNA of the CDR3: TGTGCCAGTAGTATCCAGCGGTACAATGAGCAGTTCTTC. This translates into CASSIQRYNEQFF. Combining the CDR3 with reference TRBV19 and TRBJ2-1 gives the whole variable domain DGGITQSPKYLFRKEGQNVTLSCEQNLNHDAMYWYRQDPGQGLRLIYYSQIVNDFQKGDIAEGYSVSREKKESFPLTVTSAQKNPTAFYLCASSIQRYNEQFFGPGTRLTVL.

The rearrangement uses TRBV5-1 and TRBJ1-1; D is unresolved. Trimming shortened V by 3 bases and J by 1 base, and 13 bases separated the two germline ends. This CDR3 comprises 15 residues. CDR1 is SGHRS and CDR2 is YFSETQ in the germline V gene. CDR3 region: CASSYSVPPNTEAFF. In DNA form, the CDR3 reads TGCGCCAGCAGCTACTCTGTGCCACCGAACACTGAAGCTTTCTTT.

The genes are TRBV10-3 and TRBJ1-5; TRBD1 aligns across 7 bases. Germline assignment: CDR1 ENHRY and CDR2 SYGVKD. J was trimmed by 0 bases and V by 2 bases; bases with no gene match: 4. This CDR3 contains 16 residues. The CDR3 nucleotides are TGTGCCATCAGTGAGGCCGGACAGGATAGCAATCAGCCCCAGCATTTT. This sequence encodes CAISEAGQDSNQPQHF.

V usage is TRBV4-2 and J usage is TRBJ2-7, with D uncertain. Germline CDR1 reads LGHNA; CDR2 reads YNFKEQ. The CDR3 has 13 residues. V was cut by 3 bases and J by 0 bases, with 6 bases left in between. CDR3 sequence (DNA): TGTGCCAGCAGCCAGGGCTCCTCCTACGAGCAGTACTTC. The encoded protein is CASSQGSSYEQYF.

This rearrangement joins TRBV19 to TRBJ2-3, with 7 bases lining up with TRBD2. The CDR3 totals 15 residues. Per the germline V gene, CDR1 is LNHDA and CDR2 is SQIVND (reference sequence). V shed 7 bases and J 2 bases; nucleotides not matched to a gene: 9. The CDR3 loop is CASTGIAGFTDTQYF. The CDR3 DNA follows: TGTGCCAGTACGGGGATAGCGGGTTTCACAGATACGCAGTATTTT.

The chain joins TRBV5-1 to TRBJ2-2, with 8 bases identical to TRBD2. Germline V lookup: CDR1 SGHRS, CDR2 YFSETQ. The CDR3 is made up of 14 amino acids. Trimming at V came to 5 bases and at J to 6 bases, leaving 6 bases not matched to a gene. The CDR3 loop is CASSLAGIAGELFF. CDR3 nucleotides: TGCGCCAGCAGTTTAGCGGGAATTGCCGGGGAGCTGTTTTTT.

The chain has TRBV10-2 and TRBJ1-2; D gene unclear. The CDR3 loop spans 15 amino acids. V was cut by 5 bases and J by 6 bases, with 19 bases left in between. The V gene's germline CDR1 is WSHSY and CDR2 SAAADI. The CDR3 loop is CASSPFWREGDGYTF. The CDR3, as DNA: TGCGCCAGCAGTCCCTTTTGGAGGGAGGGTGATGGCTACACCTTC.

DNA of the CDR3: TGTGCCAGCAGCAAAGTTGAGCTAGCGGGAGGGCCGTCCTACCAAGAGACCCAGTACTTC. Protein: CASSKVELAGGPSYQETQYF. This sequence joins TRBV21-1 and TRBJ2-5; TRBD2 was called by the table and not checked on the DNA. TRBV21-1 corresponds to a pseudogene. The CDR3 contains 20 residues.

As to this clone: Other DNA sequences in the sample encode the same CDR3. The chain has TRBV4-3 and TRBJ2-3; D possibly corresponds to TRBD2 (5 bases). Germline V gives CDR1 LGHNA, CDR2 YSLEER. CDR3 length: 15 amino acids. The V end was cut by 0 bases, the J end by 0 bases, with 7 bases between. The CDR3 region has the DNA TGCGCCAGCAGCCAAGAGGGCGGGAGCACAGATACGCAGTATTTT. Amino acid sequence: CASSQEGGSTDTQYF.

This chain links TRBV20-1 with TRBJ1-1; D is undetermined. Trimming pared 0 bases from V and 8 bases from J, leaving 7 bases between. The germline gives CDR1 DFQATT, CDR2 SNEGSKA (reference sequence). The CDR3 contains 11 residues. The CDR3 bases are TGCAGTGCTAGAGATAGTACGGAAGCTTTCTTT. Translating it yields CSARDSTEAFF.

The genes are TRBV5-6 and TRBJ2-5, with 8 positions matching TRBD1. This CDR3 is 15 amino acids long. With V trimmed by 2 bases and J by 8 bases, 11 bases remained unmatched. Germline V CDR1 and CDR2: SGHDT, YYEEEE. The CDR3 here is CASSLGQGPLSTQYF. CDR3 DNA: TGTGCCAGCAGCTTAGGACAGGGTCCCTTATCCACCCAGTACTTC. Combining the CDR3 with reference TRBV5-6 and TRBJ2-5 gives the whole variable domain DAGVTQSPTHLIKTRGQQVTLRCSPKSGHDTVSWYQQALGQGPQFIFQYYEEEERQRGNFPDRFSGHQFPNYSSELNVNALLLGDSALYLCASSLGQGPLSTQYFGPGTRLLVL.

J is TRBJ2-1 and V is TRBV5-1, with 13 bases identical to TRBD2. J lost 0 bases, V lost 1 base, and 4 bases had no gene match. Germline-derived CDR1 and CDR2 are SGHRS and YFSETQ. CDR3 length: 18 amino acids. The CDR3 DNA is TGCGCCAGCAGCTTGCCACTAGCGGGAGGGCCCTCCTACAATGAGCAGTTCTTC. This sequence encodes CASSLPLAGGPSYNEQFF.

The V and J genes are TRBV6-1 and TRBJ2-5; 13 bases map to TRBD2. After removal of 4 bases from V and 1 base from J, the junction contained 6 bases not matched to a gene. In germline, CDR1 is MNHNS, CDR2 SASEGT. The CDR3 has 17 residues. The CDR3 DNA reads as TGTGCCAGCAGTGTATCCGGGACTAGCGGGGTCCAAGAGACCCAGTACTTC. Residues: CASSVSGTSGVQETQYF.

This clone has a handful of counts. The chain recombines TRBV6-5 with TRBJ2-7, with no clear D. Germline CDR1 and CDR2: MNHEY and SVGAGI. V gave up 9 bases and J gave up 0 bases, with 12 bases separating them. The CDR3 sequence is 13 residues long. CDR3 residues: CASAGPGSYEQYF. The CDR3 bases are TGTGCCAGTGCTGGTCCGGGCTCCTACGAGCAGTACTTC.

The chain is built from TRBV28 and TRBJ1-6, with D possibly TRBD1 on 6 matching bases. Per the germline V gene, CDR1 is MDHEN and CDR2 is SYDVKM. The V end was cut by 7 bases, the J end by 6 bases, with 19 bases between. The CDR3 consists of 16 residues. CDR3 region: CASTLGWGRGNSPLHF. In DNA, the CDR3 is TGTGCCAGCACTCTGGGGTGGGGGCGAGGTAATTCACCCCTCCACTTT.

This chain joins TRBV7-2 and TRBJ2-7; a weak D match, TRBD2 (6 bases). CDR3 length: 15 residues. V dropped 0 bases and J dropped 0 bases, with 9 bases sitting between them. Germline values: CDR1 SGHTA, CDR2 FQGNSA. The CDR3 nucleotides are TGTGCCAGCAGCTTAGCCGGGACTCGCTCCTACGAGCAGTACTTC. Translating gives CASSLAGTRSYEQYF.